What follows are 17 T cell receptor beta chains derived from one specimen sequenced in a study of siplizumab effects on memory and regulatory T cells. Sequencing used immunoSEQ multiplex PCR; TCRdb keeps in-frame clones, though not all of them. The table includes tens of thousands of clones, roughly 87% detected once. The sample comprised naive CD8+ T cells sorted from blood. These receptors were taken from a human donor in good health.

The chain links TRBV10-3 to TRBJ2-3, with 10 bases lining up with TRBD2. The CDR3 has 17 amino acids. Per germline, CDR1 ENHRY and CDR2 SYGVKD. V was pared by 0 bases and J by 3 bases, with 6 bases of the junction left unmatched. Written as DNA, the CDR3 is TGTGCCATCAGTGAGTCGAAAAGCGGGAGGGTAACAGATACGCAGTATTTT. It yields the protein CAISESKSGRVTDTQYF.

J is TRBJ2-3 and V is TRBV7-7; 8 bases match TRBD1. V trimming: 5 bases; J trimming: 9 bases; junction bases outside the gene matches: 4. CDR1 and CDR2 from the germline V gene are SSHAT and FNYEAQ (reference sequence). The CDR3 is 12 residues long. The CDR3 spells CASSPDRVTQYF. As DNA, the CDR3 is TGTGCCAGCAGCCCGGACAGGGTCACGCAGTATTTT.

The rearrangement links TRBV4-1 to TRBJ2-5; 11 bases line up with TRBD2. The end of the DNA is better explained by TRBJ2-7, so the J call may be wrong. Looked up from germline, CDR1 is MGHRA and CDR2 is YSYEKL. This CDR3 comprises 16 residues. CDR3 nucleotide sequence: TGCGCCAGCAGCCAACCACCTAGCGGGGGGTCCTACGAGCAGTACTTC. This codes for CASSQPPSGGSYEQYF.

The chain uses TRBV7-8 and TRBJ2-1; D remains unclear. Per germline, CDR1 SGHVS and CDR2 FQNEAQ. Trimming cost V 0 bases and J 5 bases, with 5 bases left between them. The CDR3 consists of 13 residues. The CDR3 spells CASSLAPNNEQFF. The CDR3 DNA reads as TGTGCCAGCAGCTTAGCGCCGAACAATGAGCAGTTCTTC.

The chain recombines TRBV18 with TRBJ2-2; 7 nucleotides align to TRBD1. CDR3 length: 14 amino acids. Germline CDR1 KGHSH, CDR2 LQKENI. The ends lost 6 bases at V and 5 bases at J; junction bases unmatched: 6. CDR3 bases: TGTGCCAGCTCCCGAGGGACAGTAACCGGGGAGCTGTTTTTT. As protein: CASSRGTVTGELFF.

This clone was observed a handful of times. The rearrangement joins TRBV10-3 to TRBJ1-2; TRBD1 aligns across 10 bases. CDR3 size: 16 residues. CDR1 ENHRY and CDR2 SYGVKD come from the germline V gene. Trimming removed 6 bases from V and 4 bases from J; junction bases left unmatched: 11. The CDR3 bases are TGTGCCATCAGCGGGACAGGGGAATCCCGGGGCTATGGCTACACCTTC. This codes for CAISGTGESRGYGYTF.

V and J are TRBV9 and TRBJ1-1, with D possibly being TRBD1 (6 bases). Germline V gene lookup returns CDR1 SGDLS and CDR2 YYNGEE. With 4 bases removed from V and 9 bases from J, the gap between germline ends came to 16 bases. The CDR3 sequence is 13 residues long. As DNA, the CDR3 is TGTGCCAGCAGCCCCGGGGGCGGCAGTCAAGCTTTCTTT. Its translation: CASSPGGGSQAFF.

The V call is TRBV7-9, the J call TRBJ1-1; 7 bases line up with TRBD1. The CDR3 is made up of 13 amino acids. CDR1 SEHNR and CDR2 FQNEAQ come from the germline V gene (reference sequence). V shed 5 bases, J shed 8 bases, and the junction held 8 bases outside the gene matches. The CDR3 region has the DNA TGTGCCAGCAGCCCGGAGGGGGCAACCGAAGCTTTCTTT. This gives the protein CASSPEGATEAFF.

This rearrangement joins TRBV13 to TRBJ2-7; tentative D call: TRBD1 (6 bases). The CDR3 runs to 15 residues. Per germline, CDR1 PRHDT and CDR2 FYEKMQ (reference sequence). Trimming left V 3 bases short and J 5 bases short, with 17 bases between. CDR3 nucleotide sequence: TGTGCCAGCAGCTTGGTGGGCAGGGGTGGGCACGAGCAGTACTTC. Protein product: CASSLVGRGGHEQYF.

The chain carries TRBV4-1 and TRBJ2-7, with 10 nucleotides matching TRBD2. The CDR3 contains 18 residues. Germline V CDR1 and CDR2: MGHRA, YSYEKL. V lost 1 base and J lost 3; bases outside the gene matches: 12. CDR3 sequence (DNA): TGCGCCAGCAGCCAAGTTGGGGCCGAGCGGGAGGGGAGCTACGAGCAGTACTTC. This codes for CASSQVGAEREGSYEQYF.

The genes are TRBV10-3 and TRBJ2-7; the D gene could be TRBD1 or TRBD2 (6 bases each). Looked up from germline, CDR1 is ENHRY and CDR2 is SYGVKD. The CDR3 runs to 12 residues. V was cut by 8 bases and J by 5 bases, with 13 bases left in between. CDR3 protein: CAIRGRKDEQYF. The CDR3 DNA is TGTGCCATCCGGGGGCGCAAGGACGAGCAGTACTTC.

The sample holds one count of this clone. The V gene is TRBV19, the J gene TRBJ1-2; 7 nucleotides line up with TRBD1. Germline V gene data show CDR1 as LNHDA and CDR2 as SQIVND (reference sequence). Unmatched junction bases numbered 8, after V lost 1 base and J lost 6 bases. The CDR3 has 15 amino acids. The DNA for the CDR3 is TGTGCCAGTAGTATAGCCACAGGGGATTACCATGGCTACACCTTC. This codes for CASSIATGDYHGYTF.

The chain joins TRBV6-1 to TRBJ2-5; maybe TRBD2 (6 bases). The V gene lost 4 bases and the J gene lost 5 bases, with 11 bases spanning the gap. The CDR3 has 13 amino acids. Germline CDR1 reads MNHNS; CDR2 reads SASEGT. The CDR3 DNA follows: TGTGCCAGCAGTGGGGGGGATTGGGAGACCCAGTACTTC. Amino acid sequence: CASSGGDWETQYF.

A remark on this clone: At the DNA level, this CDR3 is encoded by other sequences in the same sample as well. The chain combines TRBV5-1 with TRBJ2-1; TRBD2 aligns across 13 bases. The germline V gene encodes CDR1 SGHRS and CDR2 YFSETQ. With 5 bases clipped from V and 1 base from J, the junction kept 12 bases outside the gene matches. The CDR3 loop spans 19 amino acids. The chain's CDR3 is CASREGGLAGSWSYNEQFF. The DNA of the CDR3 is TGCGCCAGCAGGGAGGGGGGACTAGCGGGGAGCTGGTCCTACAATGAGCAGTTCTTC.

V and J are TRBV27 and TRBJ1-6; 8 nucleotides match TRBD1. The CDR3 runs 15 residues. Germline V CDR1 and CDR2: MNHEY, SMNVEV (reference sequence). Unmatched junction bases numbered 12, after V lost 6 bases and J lost 11 bases. The CDR3: CASSALDRVSTPLHF. CDR3 bases: TGTGCCAGCAGCGCCTTGGACAGGGTTTCGACACCCCTCCACTTT.

The rearrangement joins TRBV6-6 to TRBJ2-7; 10 nucleotides agree with TRBD2. J gave up 6 bases and V 2 bases, and 7 bases lay outside the gene matches. Per germline, CDR1 MNHNY and CDR2 SVGAGI (reference sequence). The CDR3 runs to 15 residues. CDR3 in amino acids: CASSYGSGRASEQYF. CDR3 sequence (DNA): TGTGCCAGCAGTTACGGAAGCGGGAGGGCGAGCGAGCAGTACTTC.

The V call is TRBV5-5, the J call TRBJ1-2; 7 nucleotides line up with TRBD1. With V trimmed by 4 bases and J by 3 bases, 6 bases remained unmatched. Germline V gene sequence: CDR1 SGHKS, CDR2 YYEKEE (reference sequence). The CDR3 covers 14 residues. The DNA for the CDR3 is TGTGCCAGCAGCCTACGACAGGGACACTATGGCTACACCTTC. Translated: CASSLRQGHYGYTF.